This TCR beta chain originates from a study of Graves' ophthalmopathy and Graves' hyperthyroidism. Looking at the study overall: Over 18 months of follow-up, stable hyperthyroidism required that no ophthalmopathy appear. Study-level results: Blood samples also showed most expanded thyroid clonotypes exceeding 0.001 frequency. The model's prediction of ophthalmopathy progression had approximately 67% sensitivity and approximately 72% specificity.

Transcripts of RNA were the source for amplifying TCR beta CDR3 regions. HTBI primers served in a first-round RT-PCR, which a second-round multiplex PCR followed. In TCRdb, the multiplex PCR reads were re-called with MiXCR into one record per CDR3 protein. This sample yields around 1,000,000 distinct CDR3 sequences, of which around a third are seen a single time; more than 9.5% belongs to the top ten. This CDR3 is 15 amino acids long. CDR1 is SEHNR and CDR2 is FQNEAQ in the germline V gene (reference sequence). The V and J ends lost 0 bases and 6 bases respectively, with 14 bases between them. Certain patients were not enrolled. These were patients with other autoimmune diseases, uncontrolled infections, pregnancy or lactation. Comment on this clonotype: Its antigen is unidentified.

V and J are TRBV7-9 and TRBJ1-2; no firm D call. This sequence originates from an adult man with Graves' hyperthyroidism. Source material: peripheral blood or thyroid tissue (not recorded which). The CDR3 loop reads CASSLAWKGSNGYTF. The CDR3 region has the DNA TGTGCCAGCAGCTTAGCGTGGAAGGGTTCAAATGGCTACACCTTC.